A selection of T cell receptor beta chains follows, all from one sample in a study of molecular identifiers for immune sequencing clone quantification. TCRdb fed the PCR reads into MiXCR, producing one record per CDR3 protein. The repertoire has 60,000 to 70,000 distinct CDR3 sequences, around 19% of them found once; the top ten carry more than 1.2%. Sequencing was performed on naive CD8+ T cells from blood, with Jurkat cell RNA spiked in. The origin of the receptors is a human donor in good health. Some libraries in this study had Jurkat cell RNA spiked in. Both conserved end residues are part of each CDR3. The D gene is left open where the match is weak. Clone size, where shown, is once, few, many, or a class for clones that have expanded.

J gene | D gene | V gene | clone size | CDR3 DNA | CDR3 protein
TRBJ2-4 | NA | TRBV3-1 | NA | TGTGCCAGCAGTCCGGTTGTAGCCAAAGACATTCAGTACTTC | CASSPVVAKDIQYF
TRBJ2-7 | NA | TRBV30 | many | NA | CALCAWSDSYEQYF
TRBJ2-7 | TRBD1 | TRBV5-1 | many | TGCGCCAGCAGCGATCTAACGGGACAGGGCTACGAGCAGTACTTC | CASSDLTGQGYEQYF
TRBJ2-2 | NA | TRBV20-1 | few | TGCAGTGCTAGGAGACTAGACAACGGGGAGCTGTTTTTT | CSARRLDNGELFF
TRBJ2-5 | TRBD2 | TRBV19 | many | TGTGCCAGTAGTGAGGTACTAGCGGGAGTTGAGACCCAGTACTTC | CASSEVLAGVETQYF
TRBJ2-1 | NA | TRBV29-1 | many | TGCAGCGTGGGGGGACTCTCCTACAATGAGCAGTTCTTC | CSVGGLSYNEQFF
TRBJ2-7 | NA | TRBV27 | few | TGTGCCAGCGGTATCGCAGGCACCGAGGAGCAGTACTTC | CASGIAGTEEQYF
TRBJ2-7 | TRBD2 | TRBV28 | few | TGTGCCAGCACTCGATATCCCGGACTAGCGGGTACCTACGAGCAGTACTTC | CASTRYPGLAGTYEQYF
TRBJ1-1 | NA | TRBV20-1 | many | TGCAGTGCTAGAGATCGACTAGGGGGAGAAGCTTTCTTT | CSARDRLGGEAFF
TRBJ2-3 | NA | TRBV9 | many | TGTGCCAGCAGCGTAGGCAGAGGGGCAACAGATACGCAGTATTTT | CASSVGRGATDTQYF
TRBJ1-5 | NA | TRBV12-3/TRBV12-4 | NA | TGTGCCAGCAGCCCAGACAGGAACAATCAGCCCCAGCATTTT | CASSPDRNNQPQHF
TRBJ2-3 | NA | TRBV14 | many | TGTGCCAGCAGCCAAGTTGGTTCCGATACGCAGTATTTT | CASSQVGSDTQYF
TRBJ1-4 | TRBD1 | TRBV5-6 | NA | TGTGCCAGCAGCTTCCAGGGGGGGACTAATGAAAAACTGTTTTTT | CASSFQGGTNEKLFF
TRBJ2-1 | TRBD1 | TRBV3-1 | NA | TGTGCCAGCAGCCAAGGGACAGGGAATGAGCAGTTCTTC | CASSQGTGNEQFF
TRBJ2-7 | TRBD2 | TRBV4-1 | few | TGCGCCAGCAGCCAAGCTCCGGGACTAGCGTCCGAGCAGTACTTC | CASSQAPGLASEQYF
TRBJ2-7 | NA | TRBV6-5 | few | TGTGCCAGCAGTTACGGACCTAACTACGAGCAGTACTTC | CASSYGPNYEQYF
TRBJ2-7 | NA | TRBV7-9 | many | TGTGCCAGCAGCTTAGATCGGGGCTACGAGCAGTACTTC | CASSLDRGYEQYF
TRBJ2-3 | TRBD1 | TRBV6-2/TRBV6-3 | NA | TGTGCCAGCGGTTACTCCACACGGGACAGGGAAATGACAGATACGCAGTATTTT | CASGYSTRDREMTDTQYF
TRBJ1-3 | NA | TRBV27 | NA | TGTGCCAGCAGTTTAAACAAGGGAGGGGGAAACACCATATATTTT | CASSLNKGGGNTIYF
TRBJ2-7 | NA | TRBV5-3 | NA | TGTGCCAGCGGCTTGGGGGGGCCCGAGCAGTACTTC | CASGLGGPEQYF
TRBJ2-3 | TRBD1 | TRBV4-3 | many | TGCGCCAGCAGCTCACGGGACAGGGTCACAGATACGCAGTATTTT | CASSSRDRVTDTQYF
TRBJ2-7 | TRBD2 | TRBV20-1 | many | TGCAGTGCCACAAGCGGGGATAGGGACGAGCAGTACTTC | CSATSGDRDEQYF
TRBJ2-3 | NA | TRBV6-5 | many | TGTGCCAGCAGTTACAACCCACAGGGAGAATCAGGCACAGATACGCAGTATTTT | CASSYNPQGESGTDTQYF
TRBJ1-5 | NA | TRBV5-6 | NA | TGTGCCAGCAGCTTGGCGGCAGGGACCAATCAGCCCCAGCATTTT | CASSLAAGTNQPQHF
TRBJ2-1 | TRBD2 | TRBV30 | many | TGTGCCTGGAATACCCTTTCTGGACTAGCGGGAGGGACCTACAATGAGCAGTTCTTC | CAWNTLSGLAGGTYNEQFF
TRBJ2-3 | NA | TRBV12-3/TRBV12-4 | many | TGTGCCAGCAGTTTAGTTACACTCAGCACAGATACGCAGTATTTT | CASSLVTLSTDTQYF
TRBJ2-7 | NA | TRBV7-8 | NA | TGTGCCAGCAGCTTAGCGGGTCCCCCCCACGAGCAGTACTTC | CASSLAGPPHEQYF
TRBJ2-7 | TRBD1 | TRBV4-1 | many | TGCGCCAGCAGCCAAAGGACAGGAACCAATGCCTACGAGCAGTACTTC | CASSQRTGTNAYEQYF
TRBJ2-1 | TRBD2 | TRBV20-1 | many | TGCAGTGCGAGAGGACTAGCGGGAGCGCCGTTCGGCAATGAGCAGTTCTTC | CSARGLAGAPFGNEQFF
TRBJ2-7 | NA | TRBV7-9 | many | TGTGCCAGCAGCCCGAGGACAGACACCTACGAGCAGTACTTC | CASSPRTDTYEQYF
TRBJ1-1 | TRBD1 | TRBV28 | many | TGTGCCAGCAGTTTGGGAGGGACAGCAGCCACTGAAGCTTTCTTT | CASSLGGTAATEAFF
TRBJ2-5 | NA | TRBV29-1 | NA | TGCAGCGCGGCCGAGGCTAGAGAGTCCCAGTACTTC | CSAAEARESQYF
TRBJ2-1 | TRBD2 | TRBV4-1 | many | TGCGCCAGCAGCCCTTCCCTAGCGGGAGGGCCCTTGGGGGAGCAGTTCTTC | CASSPSLAGGPLGEQFF
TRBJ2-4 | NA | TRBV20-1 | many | TGCAGTGCTAGAGATCACCAGGGTCGGAGGGACATTCAGTACTTC | CSARDHQGRRDIQYF
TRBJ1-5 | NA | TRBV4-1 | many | TGCGCCAGTCAACAGGTTTATAGCAATCAGCCCCAGCATTTT | CASQQVYSNQPQHF
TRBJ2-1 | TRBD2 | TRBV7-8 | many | TGTGCCAGCAGCCCCGGGGGAGGGCCCGATGAGCAGTTCTTC | CASSPGGGPDEQFF
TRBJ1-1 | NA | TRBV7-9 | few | TGTGCCAGCAGCTTAGGGAAAACTGAAGCTTTCTTT | CASSLGKTEAFF
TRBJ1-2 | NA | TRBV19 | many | TGTGCCAGTAATCGTAACAGAAACATCGTCTATGGCTACACCTTC | CASNRNRNIVYGYTF
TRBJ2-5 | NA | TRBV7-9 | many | TGTGCCAGCAGCGGACAGCAAGAGACCCAGTACTTC | CASSGQQETQYF
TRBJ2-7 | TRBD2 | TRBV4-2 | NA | TGTGCCAGCAGCCAAGACAGCGGGACGACCGGACTATACGAGCAGTACTTC | CASSQDSGTTGLYEQYF
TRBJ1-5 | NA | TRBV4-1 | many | TGCGCCAGCAGCCAAGATTCGGGGGCGGGTCAGCCCCAGCATTTT | CASSQDSGAGQPQHF
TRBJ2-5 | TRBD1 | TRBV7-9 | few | TGTGCCAGCAGCTTGCTAGCAGGGGGCTGGGAGACCCAGTACTTC | CASSLLAGGWETQYF
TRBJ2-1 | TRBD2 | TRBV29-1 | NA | TGCAGCGGCCCTAGCGGGAACAATGAGCAGTTCTTC | CSGPSGNNEQFF
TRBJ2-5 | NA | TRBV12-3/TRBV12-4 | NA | TGTGCCAGCAGTCCCGACAGCTTAGAGACCCAGTACTTC | CASSPDSLETQYF
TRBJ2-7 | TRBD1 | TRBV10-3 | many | TGTGCCATCAGTGAGTACCGGGACAGGGCTCTCGAGCAGTACTTC | CAISEYRDRALEQYF
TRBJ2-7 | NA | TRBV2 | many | TGTGCCAGCAGTGACGGCCAGACTAGCTCCTACGAGCAGTACTTC | CASSDGQTSSYEQYF
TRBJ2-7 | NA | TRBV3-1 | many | TGTGCCAGCAGCCAAGAACCTAGTCTCCTCTACGAGCAGTACTTC | CASSQEPSLLYEQYF
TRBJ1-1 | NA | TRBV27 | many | TGTGCCAGCAGTTTTTCAGTTTGGCGGGCCGACGCTGAAGCTTTCTTT | CASSFSVWRADAEAFF
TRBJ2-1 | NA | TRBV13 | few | TGTGCCAGCAGCTTCAACAGGTACAATGAGCAGTTCTTC | CASSFNRYNEQFF
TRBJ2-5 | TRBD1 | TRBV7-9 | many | TGTGCCAGCAGCCCTGGACAGGGGCTACAAGAGACCCAGTACTTC | CASSPGQGLQETQYF
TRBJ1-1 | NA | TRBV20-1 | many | TGCAGTGCTTTTAGCCAGGGAATGGAGTTGGGCACTGAAGCTTTCTTT | CSAFSQGMELGTEAFF
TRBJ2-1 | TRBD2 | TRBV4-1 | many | TGCGCCAGCAGCCAAGAAGGACTAGCCTATGAGCAGTTCTTC | CASSQEGLAYEQFF
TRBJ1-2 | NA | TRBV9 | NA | TGTGCCAGCAGCTCCACCCTCCGGGGAGCTAACTATGGCTACACCTTC | CASSSTLRGANYGYTF
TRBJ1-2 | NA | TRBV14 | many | TGTGCCAGCAGCCAGGAAGTGTTCTATGGCTACACCTTC | CASSQEVFYGYTF